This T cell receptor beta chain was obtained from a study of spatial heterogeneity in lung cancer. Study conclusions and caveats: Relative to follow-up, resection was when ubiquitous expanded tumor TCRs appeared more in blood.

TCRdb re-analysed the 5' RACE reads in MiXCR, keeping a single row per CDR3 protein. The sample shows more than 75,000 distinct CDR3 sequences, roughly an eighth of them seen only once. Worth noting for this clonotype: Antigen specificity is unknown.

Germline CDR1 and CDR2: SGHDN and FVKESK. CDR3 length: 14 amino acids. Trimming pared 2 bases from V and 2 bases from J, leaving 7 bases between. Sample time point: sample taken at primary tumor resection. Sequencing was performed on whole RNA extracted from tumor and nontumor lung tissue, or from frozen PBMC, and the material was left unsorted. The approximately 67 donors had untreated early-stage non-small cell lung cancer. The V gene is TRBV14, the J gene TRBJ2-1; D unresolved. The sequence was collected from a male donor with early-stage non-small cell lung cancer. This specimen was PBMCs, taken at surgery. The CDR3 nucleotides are TGTGCCAGCAGCCAACTCCTAGCCTACAATGAGCAGTTCTTC. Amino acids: CASSQLLAYNEQFF.